These 27 T cell receptor beta chains originate from one sample sequenced in a study of regulatory T cells in long-lasting Graves disease. Arm-PCR of CDR3 regions and iRepertoire HTBI primers were the basis on which TCR beta libraries were built. Each CDR3 protein is one row after TCRdb ran MiXCR on the multiplex PCR reads. The sample has approximately 310,000 distinct CDR3 sequences, 15% to 20% seen once. Time point in this sample: newly diagnosed GD, antithyroid drugs for less than 3 months. From RNA extracted from PBMCs, the TCR library was made. This specimen was peripheral blood mononuclear cells (PBMCs), taken at new diagnosis, from a patient treated with antithyroid drugs. The receptor set was obtained from a female donor with Graves disease.

There are many counts of this clonotype. The chain has TRBV12-3 or TRBV12-4 and TRBJ2-2; 16 nucleotides align to TRBD2. After removal of 2 bases from V and 3 bases from J, the junction contained 6 bases not matched to a gene. The CDR3 totals 19 residues. Here the CDR3 DNA reads TGTGCCAGCAGTTTACCGGGACTAGCGGGAGGGAGCTACACCGGGGAGCTGTTTTTT. It yields the protein CASSLPGLAGGSYTGELFF.

In this sample, this clonotype turned up many times. The chain joins TRBV6-2 or TRBV6-3 to TRBJ2-7; D uncertain. Trimming took off 6 bases at V and 0 bases at J, with 12 bases between the two ends. Germline values: CDR1 MNHEY, CDR2 SVGEGT. This CDR3 region has 14 residues. CDR3 sequence reads: CASSPIFFSYEQYF. DNA for the CDR3: TGTGCCAGCAGCCCGATCTTTTTCTCCTACGAGCAGTACTTC.

Regarding this clonotype: Being one base from a much bigger clone, this may be a read error. This chain links TRBV11-3 with TRBJ1-1, with unresolved D. The CDR3 runs to 12 residues. The germline V gene encodes CDR1 SGHNT and CDR2 YENEEA. The CDR3 region has the DNA TGTGCCAGCAGCTCCCCCCTTGCTGAAGCTTCCTTT. Its protein product is CASSSPLAEASF.

This rearrangement joins TRBV18 to TRBJ2-6, with TRBD2 as a possible D gene (5 bases). V dropped 8 bases and J dropped 2 bases, with 16 bases sitting between them. The V gene's germline CDR1 is KGHSH and CDR2 LQKENI. The CDR3 length is 16 residues. Here the CDR3 DNA reads TGTGCCAGCCCTTCCCCGGGGTCGCCTGGGGCCAACGTCCTGACTTTC. Translating gives CASPSPGSPGANVLTF.

To note about this clonotype: Relative to the germline gene, one junction end is altered; a read error may explain this. The V call is TRBV20-1, the J call TRBJ1-2; possibly TRBD1 for D (6 bases). CDR1 DFQATT and CDR2 SNEGSKA come from the germline V gene (reference sequence). The CDR3 has 15 residues. The CDR3 nucleotides read TGCAGTGCTAGAGGTGGACAGCGGGGTCTCTATTGCTACACCTTC. Protein: CSARGGQRGLYCYTF.

Points on this clonotype: Just one base apart from a much larger clone, this may be a read error. The J gene is TRBJ1-1, the V gene TRBV10-3; D uncertain. The CDR3 runs to 14 residues. CDR1 is ENHRY, CDR2 SYGVKD, per germline. CDR3 nucleotides: TGTGCCATCAGTGACGGCATTCTGGGCACTGAAGCTTCCTTT. Amino acid sequence: CAISDGILGTEASF.

The chain is built from TRBV6-2 or TRBV6-3 and TRBJ1-2; D remains ambiguous. V was pared by 0 bases and J by 3 bases, with 8 bases between. Germline V gene sequence: CDR1 MNHEY, CDR2 SVGEGT. The CDR3 runs 14 residues. The CDR3 DNA reads as TGTGCCAGCAGTTACTCGAGGATTGACTATGGCTACACCTTC. Its protein is CASSYSRIDYGYTF.

This clonotype was seen a few times. The chain employs TRBV28 and TRBJ2-5; D is possibly TRBD2 (5 bases). Germline loops: CDR1 MDHEN, CDR2 SYDVKM. The CDR3 sequence is 15 residues long. V was cut by 11 bases and J by 2 bases, with 21 bases left in between. CDR3 loop: CASRVWSGPQETQYF. The CDR3 region has the DNA TGTGCCTCACGAGTCTGGAGCGGACCTCAAGAGACCCAGTACTTC.

This chain's CDR3 is CSVDYRGTDTQYF. The CDR3 bases are TGCAGCGTTGACTATAGGGGCACAGATACGCAGTATTTT. The rearrangement uses TRBV29-1 and TRBJ2-3; D gene uncertain. The CDR3 has 13 residues. With 3 bases removed from V and 1 base from J, the gap between germline ends came to 8 bases. Per the germline V gene, CDR1 is SQVTM and CDR2 is ANQGSEA.

This clonotype has at least ten counts. Because the CDR3's place on the DNA is in doubt, the DNA is left out and the CDR3 is given as listed by TCRdb. The chain is built from TRBV27 and TRBJ1-1. Germline V gene lookup returns CDR1 MNHEY and CDR2 SMNVEV (reference sequence). The CDR3 has 14 amino acids, counting both end residues. The CDR3 loop reads CASSSSLQGNEAFF.

The rearrangement links TRBV9 to TRBJ1-1, with D perhaps TRBD1 (6 bases). The CDR3 loop spans 16 amino acids. The germline V gene has CDR1 SGDLS and CDR2 YYNGEE. Trimming pared 3 bases from V and 4 bases from J, leaving 19 bases between. CDR3 coding DNA: TGTGCCAGCAGCGGGTCACAGGGTGGGGGGCTCACTGAAGCTTTCTTT. Its protein is CASSGSQGGGLTEAFF.

This chain uses TRBV19 with TRBJ2-1; possibly TRBD1 or TRBD2 for D (5 bases each). Germline loops: CDR1 LNHDA, CDR2 SQIVND (reference sequence). This CDR3 has 16 amino acids. Trimming removed 5 bases at V and 5 bases at J, with 19 bases between. The CDR3 DNA is TGTGCCAGTAGTGGGATACACCGGGACCCGAACAATGAGCAGTTCTTC. Residues: CASSGIHRDPNNEQFF. Together with reference TRBV19 and TRBJ2-1, the CDR3 gives the full variable domain: DGGITQSPKYLFRKEGQNVTLSCEQNLNHDAMYWYRQDPGQGLRLIYYSQIVNDFQKGDIAEGYSVSREKKESFPLTVTSAQKNPTAFYLCASSGIHRDPNNEQFFGPGTRLTVL.

This chain joins TRBV29-1 and TRBJ2-5; no clear D. Germline loops: CDR1 SQVTM, CDR2 ANQGSEA. Trimming pared 4 bases from V and 5 bases from J, leaving 11 bases between. This CDR3 is 12 amino acids long. The CDR3 DNA reads TGCAGCGTTGGCCAGACACTGGAGACCCAGTACTTC. Translated: CSVGQTLETQYF.

Comment on this clonotype: A much larger clone lies one base from this, so it may be a read error. The chain is built from TRBV11-2 and TRBJ2-7; 7 bases are a match to TRBD2. Germline V CDR1 and CDR2: SGHAT, FQNNGV. This CDR3 is 14 amino acids long. CDR3: CASSLAGLLYEHYF. The CDR3 region has the DNA TGTGCCAGCAGCTTAGCGGGACTACTCTACGAGCACTACTTC.

This clonotype was seen a handful of times. The chain has TRBV4-2 and TRBJ1-3; unclear D gene. The CDR3 is 17 residues long. Trimming shortened V by 0 bases and J by 6 bases, and 18 bases separated the two germline ends. Germline V gene data show CDR1 as LGHNA and CDR2 as YNFKEQ. The CDR3 DNA sequence: TGTGCCAGCAGCCAAGAAGCGACCGCGTTTCTTCCAAACACCATATATTTT. It encodes CASSQEATAFLPNTIYF.

This clonotype was recorded many times. The V call is TRBV7-3, the J call TRBJ2-7, with 7 bases lining up with TRBD2. Germline values: CDR1 SGHTA, CDR2 FQGTGA. There are 16 residues in the CDR3. V trimming: 1 base; J trimming: 4 bases; junction bases outside the gene matches: 10. The DNA for the CDR3 is TGTGCCAGCAGCTTAATCCGCGGGCCCGGGGGGTACGAGCAGTACTTC. It encodes CASSLIRGPGGYEQYF.

The table lists this clonotype with many counts. The gene calls are TRBV12-3 or TRBV12-4 and TRBJ1-5; D unresolved. There are 14 residues in the CDR3. Trimming cost V 5 bases and J 4 bases, with 12 bases left between them. CDR3 bases: TGTGCCAGCAGTAGAGGGATGGCGAATCAGCCCCAGCATTTT. This gives the protein CASSRGMANQPQHF.

Regarding this clonotype: This sequence may be a read error, since a much larger clone differs from it by one base. The V call is TRBV19, the J call TRBJ1-2; D is unresolved. The germline V gene has CDR1 LNHDA and CDR2 SQIVND (reference sequence). This CDR3 contains 12 residues. The chain's CDR3 is CASEGINCGYTF. In DNA form, the CDR3 reads TGTGCCAGTGAGGGAATTAACTGTGGCTACACCTTC. Complete variable domain (other parts from reference TRBV19 and TRBJ1-2): DGGITQSPKYLFRKEGQNVTLSCEQNLNHDAMYWYRQDPGQGLRLIYYSQIVNDFQKGDIAEGYSVSREKKESFPLTVTSAQKNPTAFYLCASEGINCGYTFGSGTRLTVV.

This clonotype was counted only a few times. The rearrangement links TRBV5-4 to TRBJ1-1, with D hard to call. The CDR3 spans 12 residues. Trimming removed 2 bases from V and 8 bases from J, with 10 bases in between. Germline V gives CDR1 SGHNT, CDR2 YYREEE (reference sequence). CDR3 loop: CASSFYTAEAFF. In nucleotides, the CDR3 is TGTGCCAGCAGCTTTTACACAGCCGAAGCTTTCTTT.

This clonotype was detected many times. The chain combines TRBV6-1 with TRBJ2-7, with D maybe TRBD1 (6 bases). The CDR3 spans 14 residues. V lost 4 bases and J lost 3, with 13 bases in between. The germline V gene encodes CDR1 MNHNS and CDR2 SASEGT. CDR3 sequence (DNA): TGTGCCAGCAGTGTGGCAGGGGCTTTCTACGAGCAGTACTTC. Protein sequence: CASSVAGAFYEQYF.

This clonotype occurred many times. The rearrangement links TRBV12-3 or TRBV12-4 to TRBJ1-6, with D hard to call. The CDR3 has 13 residues. Trimming took 5 bases from V and 7 from J, leaving 9 bases between them. The CDR3 spells CASSLGRNSPLHF. DNA for the CDR3: TGTGCCAGCAGTCTCGGACGGAATTCACCCCTCCACTTT.

Comments on this clonotype: This may be a read error: a much more frequent sequence differs by one nucleotide. The chain joins TRBV7-6 to TRBJ2-3; D possibly corresponds to TRBD1 (6 bases). There are 16 residues in the CDR3. Germline CDR1 and CDR2: SGHVS and FNYEAQ. For the CDR3, the DNA is TGTGCCAGCAGCTTCTTGGGGGCAGCTAGCACAGATACGCAGTGTTTT. Translating it yields CASSFLGAASTDTQCF.

At least ten counts were recorded for this clonotype. The chain recombines TRBV7-2 with TRBJ2-3; 11 bases agree with TRBD2. The V and J ends lost 5 bases and 5 bases, in that order; junction bases with no gene match: 6. The CDR3 is 15 amino acids. CDR1 is SGHTA and CDR2 is FQGNSA in the germline V gene. Here the CDR3 DNA reads TGTGCCAGCAGCCTCGGAACTAGCGGGGGAGATACGCAGTATTTT. This gives the protein CASSLGTSGGDTQYF.

This clonotype was observed many times. J is TRBJ2-1 and V is TRBV28; TRBD1 matches 9 bases. The CDR3 sequence is 16 residues long. Germline CDR1 is MDHEN and CDR2 is SYDVKM. V shed 5 bases and J 4 bases; nucleotides not matched to a gene: 9. CDR3 in amino acids: CASSATGTGLYNEQFF. CDR3 nucleotide sequence: TGTGCCAGCAGTGCCACCGGGACAGGGTTATACAATGAGCAGTTCTTC.

The sample holds many counts of this clonotype. CDR3 DNA: TGTGCCAGCAGCTTGACAGTACAGTTCTTC. This sequence encodes CASSLTVQFF. V and J are TRBV7-9 and TRBJ2-1; tentative D call: TRBD1 (5 bases). The CDR3 loop spans 10 amino acids. The V end was cut by 3 bases, the J end by 13 bases, with 7 bases between. The germline V gene has CDR1 SEHNR and CDR2 FQNEAQ (reference sequence).

The chain combines TRBV6-1 with TRBJ2-2, with 7 nucleotides matching TRBD1. Germline V gene data show CDR1 as MNHNS and CDR2 as SASEGT. The trim removed 8 bases at V and 2 bases at J, leaving 5 bases unmatched. The CDR3 extends over 14 amino acids. The CDR3 DNA is TGTGCCAGCCGGCCAGGGGGTAACACCGGGGAGCTGTTTTTT. Translated, it gives CASRPGGNTGELFF.

This clonotype was seen more than once but under ten times. The CDR3 protein is CASSYRGSYNEQFF. DNA for the CDR3: TGTGCCAGCAGCTACAGGGGATCCTACAATGAGCAGTTCTTC. This chain connects TRBV14 to TRBJ2-1, with 7 positions matching TRBD1. Germline V gene sequence: CDR1 SGHDN, CDR2 FVKESK. V was clipped by 5 bases and J by 1 base; unmatched bases: 2. The CDR3 is 14 residues long.